This TCR beta chain was recovered during a study of blood T cells in healthy people across ages. A J-beta primer mix and a sample-barcoded 5' primer were used in a second PCR of roughly 6 to 12 cycles. One entry per CDR3 protein, called by TCRdb with MiXCR from the 5' RACE reads. The data contain about 800,000 distinct CDR3 sequences, 25% of them singletons. The individuals who served as donors were healthy Caucasians living in Russia, aged about 6 to 95. CDR3 length equals 14 residues. Germline V lookup: CDR1 LGHNA, CDR2 YSLEER. V lost 1 base, J lost 7 bases, and 10 bases lay in between. These same data were also listed under a study on T cells of mothers and their children. That source notes: For each mother, over 8 million TCR beta CDR3 reads were obtained, and for each child, 2.5 million to 3 million.

This chain connects TRBV4-3 to TRBJ2-2, with unresolved D. The clonotype comes from a boy younger than 18 in good health. Input material: blood. CDR3 DNA sequence: TGCGCCAGCAGCCAAGGGTTACAAATCGGGGAGCTGTTTTTT. It codes for CASSQGLQIGELFF.